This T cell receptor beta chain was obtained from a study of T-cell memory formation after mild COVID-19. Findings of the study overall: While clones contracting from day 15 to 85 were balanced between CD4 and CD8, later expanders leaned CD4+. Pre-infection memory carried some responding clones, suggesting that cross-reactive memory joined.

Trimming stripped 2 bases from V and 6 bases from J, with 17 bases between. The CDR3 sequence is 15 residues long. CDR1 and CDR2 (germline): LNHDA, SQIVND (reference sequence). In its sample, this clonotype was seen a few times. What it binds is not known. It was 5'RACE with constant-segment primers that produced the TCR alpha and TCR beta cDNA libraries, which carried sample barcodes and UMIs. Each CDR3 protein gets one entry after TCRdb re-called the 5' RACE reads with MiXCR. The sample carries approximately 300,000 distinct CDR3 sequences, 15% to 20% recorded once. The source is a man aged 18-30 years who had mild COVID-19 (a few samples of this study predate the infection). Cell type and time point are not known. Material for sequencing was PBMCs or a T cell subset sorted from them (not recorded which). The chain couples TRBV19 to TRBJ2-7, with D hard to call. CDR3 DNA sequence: TGTGCCAGTAGTATACCCAGGCCGCTAAAGTGCGAGCAGTACGTC. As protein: CASSIPRPLKCEQYV.